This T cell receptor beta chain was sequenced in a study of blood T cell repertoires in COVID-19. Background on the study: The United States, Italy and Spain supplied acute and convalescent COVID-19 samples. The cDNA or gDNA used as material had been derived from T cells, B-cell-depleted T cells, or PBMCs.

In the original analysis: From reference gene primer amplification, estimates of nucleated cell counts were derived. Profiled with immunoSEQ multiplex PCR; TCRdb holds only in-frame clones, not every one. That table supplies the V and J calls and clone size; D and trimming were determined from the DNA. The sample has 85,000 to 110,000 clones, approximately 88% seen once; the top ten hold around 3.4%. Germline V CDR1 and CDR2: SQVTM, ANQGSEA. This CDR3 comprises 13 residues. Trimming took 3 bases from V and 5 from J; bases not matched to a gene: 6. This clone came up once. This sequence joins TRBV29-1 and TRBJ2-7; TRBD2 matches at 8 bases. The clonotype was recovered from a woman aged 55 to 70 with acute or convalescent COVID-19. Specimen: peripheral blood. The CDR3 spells CSVEVGTRNEQYF. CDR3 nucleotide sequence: TGCAGCGTTGAGGTGGGGACTAGGAACGAGCAGTACTTC.